The T cell receptor beta chain under discussion was sequenced for a study of blood T cell repertoires in COVID-19. Clones were sequenced by immunoSEQ multiplex PCR, and TCRdb holds only the in-frame ones, with some missing. This table has about 180,000 clones, about 85% appearing once. This clonotype originated in an elderly man with COVID-19, enrolled during active disease. The material sequenced was peripheral blood.

The CDR3 loop reads CASSFGLQETQYF. The DNA for the CDR3 is TGCGCCAGCAGCTTTGGCCTCCAAGAGACCCAGTACTTC. This sequence joins TRBV5-1 and TRBJ2-5; D ambiguous. This CDR3 comprises 13 residues. Germline-derived CDR1 and CDR2 are SGHRS and YFSETQ. The V gene lost 2 bases and the J gene lost 1 base, with 6 bases spanning the gap.